One sample yielded the 24 T cell receptor beta chains listed below, sequenced in a study of T cells in Graves' hyperthyroidism and ophthalmopathy. From RNA transcripts, TCR beta CDR3 regions were amplified. HTBI primers were the set used in a first-round RT-PCR of the TCR CDR3. TCRdb re-derived calls from the multiplex PCR reads in MiXCR, one entry per CDR3 protein. The table lists 380,000 or so distinct CDR3 sequences, around an eighth of them singletons, with less than 25% in the top ten. What was sequenced was blood. The origin of the receptors is a man aged 25-45 years with Graves' hyperthyroidism that later progressed to Graves' ophthalmopathy.

This clonotype came up many times. The CDR3 region has the DNA TGTGCCAGCAGTGACGAGGACAGGGTCAGGACTGAAGCTTTCTTT. Translated, it gives CASSDEDRVRTEAFF. This chain joins TRBV6-1 and TRBJ1-1; TRBD1 aligns across 8 bases. Trimming took 3 bases from V and 5 from J; bases not matched to a gene: 8. The CDR3 consists of 15 residues. Per germline, CDR1 MNHNS and CDR2 SASEGT.

This clonotype has at least ten counts. The J gene is TRBJ1-1, the V gene TRBV5-5; D is perhaps TRBD1 (6 bases). The germline V gene has CDR1 SGHKS and CDR2 YYEKEE (reference sequence). V shed 1 base and J shed 1 base, with 11 bases lying between them. CDR3 length: 15 residues. The chain's CDR3 is CASSLWAGANTEAFF. CDR3 sequence (DNA): TGTGCCAGCAGCTTGTGGGCAGGGGCGAACACTGAAGCTTTCTTT.

The V and J genes are TRBV19 and TRBJ2-1, with 12 bases identical to TRBD2. Germline CDR1 reads LNHDA; CDR2 reads SQIVND (reference sequence). The CDR3 sequence is 19 residues long. Trimming removed 6 bases from V and 4 bases from J; junction bases left unmatched: 16. In DNA, the CDR3 is TGTGCCAGTAGAGGCTCCCTCTTCAGGACTAGCGGGGCGTACAATGAGCAGTTCTTC. Translation gives CASRGSLFRTSGAYNEQFF.

The chain employs TRBV9 and TRBJ2-1; maybe TRBD1 (6 bases). The CDR3 is 15 residues long. V gave up 0 bases and J gave up 0 bases, with 7 bases separating them. Germline-derived CDR1 and CDR2 are SGDLS and YYNGEE. This CDR3 reads CASSVEQGSYNEQFF. Written as DNA, the CDR3 is TGTGCCAGCAGCGTAGAACAGGGCTCCTACAATGAGCAGTTCTTC.

This clonotype has a count of ten or more. The genes are TRBV28 and TRBJ1-2, with TRBD1 as a possible D gene (5 bases). CDR1 and CDR2 (germline): MDHEN, SYDVKM. V dropped 2 bases and J dropped 7 bases, with 20 bases sitting between them. The CDR3 sequence is 16 residues long. For the CDR3, the DNA is TGTGCCAGCAGTTTACCGGGTGGGGGAGGGGTTGGTGGCTACACCTTC. Protein: CASSLPGGGGVGGYTF.

This clonotype was seen at least ten times. The chain recombines TRBV12-5 with TRBJ2-7; 7 nucleotides line up with TRBD1. The V gene end was trimmed by 6 bases and the J gene end by 3 bases; junction bases not matched to a gene: 5. The CDR3 is 13 amino acids. Germline V CDR1 and CDR2: LGHNT, FRNRAP. The CDR3 nucleotides read TGTGCTAGTGGCCCGGGACAGAACTACGAGCAGTACTTC. As protein: CASGPGQNYEQYF. The full variable domain, in which reference TRBV12-5 and TRBJ2-7 provide the parts outside the CDR3, is DARVTQTPRHKVTEMGQEVTMRCQPILGHNTVFWYRQTMMQGLELLAYFRNRAPLDDSGMPKDRFSAEMPDATLATLKIQPSEPRDSAVYFCASGPGQNYEQYFGPGTRLTVT.

The J gene is TRBJ2-2, the V gene TRBV7-9; the D gene is possibly TRBD1 (5 bases). Germline-derived CDR1 and CDR2 are SEHNR and FQNEAQ (reference sequence). Trimming took 2 bases from V and 0 from J, leaving 7 bases between them. This CDR3 comprises 15 residues. DNA of the CDR3: TGTGCCAGCAGCTTAAAAGGGGCGAACACCGGGGAGCTGTTTTTT. Protein product: CASSLKGANTGELFF.

This clonotype showed up just a few times. This rearrangement joins TRBV20-1 to TRBJ2-7, with D hard to call. The V and J ends lost 0 bases and 5 bases respectively, with 8 bases between them. The CDR3 is 12 amino acids. CDR1 is DFQATT and CDR2 is SNEGSKA in the germline V gene (reference sequence). The CDR3 here is CSARDRVHEQYF. The DNA of the CDR3 is TGCAGTGCTAGAGATCGGGTCCACGAGCAGTACTTC.

This clonotype was seen a handful of times. The chain links TRBV15 to TRBJ1-5; maybe TRBD1 (5 bases). This CDR3 comprises 16 residues. The V and J ends lost 4 bases and 1 base respectively, with 14 bases between them. In germline, CDR1 is LNHNV, CDR2 YYDKDF (reference sequence). Written as DNA, the CDR3 is TGTGCCACCAGCACCAGGGCAGGGCGCAGCAATCAGCCCCAGCATTTT. Residues: CATSTRAGRSNQPQHF.

This clonotype was seen a few times. The rearrangement uses TRBV7-9 and TRBJ2-2; 8 nucleotides align to TRBD1. This CDR3 has 14 residues. The V gene end was trimmed by 5 bases and the J gene end by 6 bases; junction bases not matched to a gene: 5. Germline V gene lookup returns CDR1 SEHNR and CDR2 FQNEAQ (reference sequence). The CDR3 DNA reads TGTGCCAGCAGCCGCCGGACAGGGCCCGGGGAGCTGTTTTTT. Translating gives CASSRRTGPGELFF.

There are many counts of this clonotype. This sequence joins TRBV12-3 or TRBV12-4 and TRBJ2-1; 12 positions agree with TRBD2. V shed 5 bases and J 9 bases; nucleotides not matched to a gene: 8. CDR3 length: 15 amino acids. The DNA for the CDR3 is TGTGCCAGCAGTCAAACTAGCGGGGGGTTTCGTGAGCAGTTCTTC. Protein: CASSQTSGGFREQFF.

This clonotype was observed at least ten times. This rearrangement joins TRBV11-3 to TRBJ2-7; D may be TRBD1 or TRBD2 (7 bases each). This CDR3 has 17 residues. Trimming removed 0 bases from V and 8 bases from J, with 23 bases in between. Per germline, CDR1 SGHNT and CDR2 YENEEA. The CDR3 bases are TGTGCCAGCAGCTTAGATCAGGGGGGGCGCTTCGTCGCAAAGCAGTACTTC. This codes for CASSLDQGGRFVAKQYF.

This clonotype was observed at least ten times. V gene TRBV9 combines with J gene TRBJ1-1, with no clear D. Trimming removed 3 bases from V and 5 bases from J, with 11 bases in between. The germline V gene encodes CDR1 SGDLS and CDR2 YYNGEE. This CDR3 spans 13 amino acids. CDR3 nucleotides: TGTGCCAGCAGCGCCGACGACGGGACTGAAGCTTTCTTT. It translates to CASSADDGTEAFF.

This clonotype was detected ten times or more. The rearrangement uses TRBV11-2 and TRBJ2-5; D tentatively reads TRBD1 or TRBD2 (5 bases each). The V end lost 4 bases, the J end lost 5 bases, and 14 bases lay between the germline ends. The germline V gene has CDR1 SGHAT and CDR2 FQNNGV. The CDR3 sequence is 14 residues long. DNA of the CDR3: TGTGCCAGCAGCTCGGCCGGGACCGTGGAGACCCAGTACTTC. This gives the protein CASSSAGTVETQYF.

The rearrangement uses TRBV20-1 and TRBJ1-5; D unclear. The CDR3 is 17 amino acids. V was pared by 0 bases and J by 6 bases, with 21 bases between. CDR1 is DFQATT, CDR2 SNEGSKA, per germline (reference sequence). Here the CDR3 reads CSARDLGRAGTRQPQHF. CDR3 DNA: TGCAGTGCTAGAGATCTGGGGAGGGCAGGAACCCGTCAGCCCCAGCATTTT.

The rearrangement joins TRBV20-1 to TRBJ2-4, with D maybe TRBD1 (5 bases). The CDR3 loop spans 15 amino acids. V was trimmed by 1 base and J by 7 bases, leaving 17 bases between them. The germline V gene encodes CDR1 DFQATT and CDR2 SNEGSKA (reference sequence). The CDR3 coding sequence is TGCAGTGCTAGAGGTCCCCGGGCAGGGAAGAACATTCAGTACTTC. Translating it yields CSARGPRAGKNIQYF.

V usage is TRBV9 and J usage is TRBJ1-3; unclear D gene. This CDR3 spans 15 amino acids. Germline V gene lookup returns CDR1 SGDLS and CDR2 YYNGEE. V was clipped by 3 bases and J by 3 bases, with 13 bases between them. CDR3 region: CASSGSGDLGNTIYF. The CDR3 coding sequence is TGTGCCAGCAGCGGATCAGGCGACCTTGGAAACACCATATATTTT.

The sample holds a few counts of this clonotype. This chain joins TRBV2 and TRBJ2-3, with 7 bases matching TRBD2. The CDR3 length is 15 residues. Trimming at V came to 3 bases and at J to 0 bases, leaving 3 bases not matched to a gene. CDR1 and CDR2 (germline): SNHLY, FYNNEI. CDR3 bases: TGTGCCAGCAGTGAGGTTAGCGGGAGCACAGATACGCAGTATTTT. Its translation: CASSEVSGSTDTQYF. Combining the CDR3 with reference TRBV2 and TRBJ2-3 gives the whole variable domain EPEVTQTPSHQVTQMGQEVILRCVPISNHLYFYWYRQILGQKVEFLVSFYNNEISEKSEIFDDQFSVERPDGSNFTLKIRSTKLEDSAMYFCASSEVSGSTDTQYFGPGTRLTVL.

The rearrangement uses TRBV4-2 and TRBJ2-3; TRBD1 matches at 9 bases. The V and J ends lost 3 bases and 3 bases, in that order; junction bases with no gene match: 10. The CDR3 sequence is 17 residues long. Germline lookup yields CDR1 LGHNA and CDR2 YNFKEQ. Here the CDR3 DNA reads TGTGCCAGCAGCCACCTCACACTGGGACAGGGAACAGATACGCAGTATTTT. This translates into CASSHLTLGQGTDTQYF.

This clonotype was observed at least ten times. The rearrangement uses TRBV28 and TRBJ1-2; 10 nucleotides agree with TRBD1. Trimming took 3 bases from V and 2 from J; bases not matched to a gene: 3. The germline CDR1 and CDR2 sequences are MDHEN and SYDVKM. CDR3 size: 15 residues. The CDR3 region has the DNA TGTGCCAGCAGTTTCCGGGACAGGGGAAACTATGGCTACACCTTC. This codes for CASSFRDRGNYGYTF.

At least ten counts were recorded for this clonotype. This chain joins TRBV2 and TRBJ1-1, with D perhaps matching TRBD1 (5 bases). The CDR3 is 13 residues long. The germline V gene has CDR1 SNHLY and CDR2 FYNNEI. Trimming stripped 1 base from V and 3 bases from J, with 6 bases between. Here the CDR3 DNA reads TGTGCCAGCAGTGAAGAGGGGTACACTGAAGCTTTCTTT. Its translation: CASSEEGYTEAFF.

This clonotype has only a few counts. This chain joins TRBV20-1 and TRBJ1-1, with D unresolved. CDR3 length: 15 residues. The V gene's germline CDR1 is DFQATT and CDR2 SNEGSKA (reference sequence). V lost 0 bases to trimming and J lost 0 bases, with 11 bases between them. CDR3 nucleotide sequence: TGCAGTGCTAGAGATTTGTGGAAAATGAACACTGAAGCTTTCTTT. Translation: CSARDLWKMNTEAFF.

This clonotype appeared many times. The chain uses TRBV20-1 and TRBJ1-2; D not certain. Trimming took off 1 base at V and 2 bases at J, with 11 bases between the two ends. The CDR3 has 14 amino acids. Germline CDR1 is DFQATT and CDR2 is SNEGSKA (reference sequence). CDR3 bases: TGCAGTGCTAGAGGTGGGGAGGGCAACTATGGCTACACCTTC. It yields the protein CSARGGEGNYGYTF.

This clonotype was seen at least ten times. The chain employs TRBV20-1 and TRBJ1-2, with D perhaps matching TRBD1 (5 bases). The CDR3 is 13 residues long. Germline CDR1 and CDR2: DFQATT and SNEGSKA (reference sequence). The V and J ends lost 8 bases and 4 bases respectively, with 17 bases between them. The CDR3 is CSPKAQGSYGYTF. The DNA of the CDR3 is TGCAGTCCCAAGGCTCAGGGAAGCTATGGCTACACCTTC.